What follows are 13 T cell receptor beta chains derived from one specimen sequenced in a study of identical twins. Each CDR3 protein is one row after TCRdb ran MiXCR on the 5' RACE reads. The sample consists of 250,000 or so distinct CDR3 sequences, approximately 6.8% of them appearing once. This sample also appeared in a second study, on yellow fever vaccine responses in identical twins.

What was sequenced was CD8+ T cells sorted from blood. These receptors were obtained from a woman younger than 35 in good health.

This chain links TRBV3-1 with TRBJ1-5; no firm D call. The germline V and J ends were trimmed by 1 base and 0 bases, with 7 bases remaining between them. The CDR3 consists of 15 residues. The germline gives CDR1 LGHDT, CDR2 YNNKEL (reference sequence). The CDR3, as DNA: TGTGCCAGCAGCCAAGGGGCTGTTAGCAATCAGCCCCAGCATTTT. This encodes CASSQGAVSNQPQHF.

V is TRBV24-1 and J is TRBJ2-1; perhaps TRBD2 as D (7 bases). CDR3 size: 15 residues. The germline V gene encodes CDR1 KGHDR and CDR2 SFDVKD. V gave up 3 bases and J gave up 3 bases, with 11 bases separating them. CDR3 loop: CATSDSGDNYNEQFF. The CDR3, as DNA: TGTGCCACCAGTGATAGCGGGGACAACTACAATGAGCAGTTCTTC.

There are a few counts of this clonotype. The genes are TRBV6-1 and TRBJ2-7; a possible D gene is TRBD2 (6 bases). The germline gives CDR1 MNHNS, CDR2 SASEGT. CDR3 size: 14 residues. V was trimmed by 6 bases and J by 2 bases, leaving 14 bases between them. The CDR3 sequence is CASSPLASPYEQYV. CDR3 bases: TGTGCCAGCAGCCCACTAGCTAGTCCCTACGAGCAGTACGTC.

At least ten counts were recorded for this clonotype. This rearrangement joins TRBV5-6 to TRBJ2-3, with 9 bases aligning to TRBD2. In germline, CDR1 is SGHDT, CDR2 YYEEEE. V shed 1 base, J shed 4 bases, and the junction held 7 bases outside the gene matches. The CDR3 runs to 16 residues. The CDR3 is CASSLSGLAFADTQYF. CDR3 DNA: TGTGCCAGCAGCTTGTCAGGACTAGCGTTTGCAGATACGCAGTATTTT.

This clonotype was picked up many times. CDR3 nucleotides: TGCAGCGTCCTAGGAGAAAGCTCCTACGAGCAGTACTTC. Its translation is CSVLGESSYEQYF. The chain uses TRBV29-1 and TRBJ2-7; unclear D gene. Germline CDR1 reads SQVTM; CDR2 reads ANQGSEA. V dropped 6 bases and J dropped 0 bases, with 12 bases sitting between them. This CDR3 has 13 amino acids.

V usage is TRBV5-6 and J usage is TRBJ2-2; tentative D call: TRBD2 (5 bases). CDR3 length equals 16 residues. Germline lookup yields CDR1 SGHDT and CDR2 YYEEEE. The germline V and J ends were trimmed by 4 bases and 0 bases, with 13 bases remaining between them. CDR3 residues: CASSPVQAANTGELFF. The CDR3 nucleotides are TGTGCCAGCAGCCCTGTACAAGCGGCGAACACCGGGGAGCTGTTTTTT.

The gene calls are TRBV6-5 and TRBJ1-1; tentatively, D is TRBD1 (5 bases). Germline loops: CDR1 MNHEY, CDR2 SVGAGI. The CDR3 contains 14 residues. V shed 4 bases and J shed 1 base, with 10 bases lying between them. CDR3 sequence (DNA): TGTGCCAGCAGTTCATTCGGACAGAACACTGAAGCTTTCTTT. Its translation is CASSSFGQNTEAFF.

This clonotype was counted at least ten times. This chain connects TRBV6-5 to TRBJ2-1; 10 nucleotides match TRBD1. The CDR3 has 16 amino acids. Germline lookup yields CDR1 MNHEY and CDR2 SVGAGI. V was clipped by 4 bases and J by 1 base; unmatched bases: 4. CDR3 in DNA: TGTGCCAGCAGTTCCTTGGGACAGGGGTCCTACAATGAGCAGTTCTTC. Its protein product is CASSSLGQGSYNEQFF.

This clonotype was observed many times. The rearrangement links TRBV12-3 or TRBV12-4 to TRBJ2-1; D unclear. CDR3 length equals 14 residues. Trimming pared 3 bases from V and 7 bases from J, leaving 13 bases between. The CDR3: CASSFSTPFNEQFF. In DNA form, the CDR3 reads TGTGCCAGCAGTTTTTCCACCCCCTTTAATGAGCAGTTCTTC.

The table lists this clonotype with many counts. This sequence joins TRBV12-5 and TRBJ1-1; the D gene is possibly TRBD1 (6 bases). Trimming left V 6 bases short and J 7 bases short, with 12 bases between. Germline V gene lookup returns CDR1 LGHNT and CDR2 FRNRAP. This CDR3 comprises 12 residues. CDR3 residues: CASGGLDSEAFF. As DNA, the CDR3 is TGTGCTAGTGGGGGACTGGACAGTGAAGCTTTCTTT.

This clonotype was counted ten times or more. Here the CDR3 DNA reads TGCGCCAGCAGCCAAGATTGGGCAGCAGGGCGTGTAGACACTGAAGCTTTCTTT. Amino acid sequence: CASSQDWAAGRVDTEAFF. The gene calls are TRBV4-1 and TRBJ1-1, with a tentative D call TRBD1 (5 bases). Germline V gene lookup returns CDR1 MGHRA and CDR2 YSYEKL. V lost 0 bases, J lost 3 bases, and 20 bases lay in between. The CDR3 runs 18 residues.

The chain couples TRBV6-5 to TRBJ2-2, with D tentatively TRBD1 (6 bases). Trimming stripped 0 bases from V and 6 bases from J, with 8 bases between. Germline loops: CDR1 MNHEY, CDR2 SVGAGI. CDR3 length: 14 amino acids. This CDR3 is CASSYSQGPGELFF. DNA of the CDR3: TGTGCCAGCAGTTACTCGCAGGGGCCCGGGGAGCTGTTTTTT.

DNA for the CDR3: TGTGCCAGCATCAAAGGCAGAAAATCCCAGTACGAGCAGTACGTC. It is translated as CASIKGRKSQYEQYV. V gene TRBV21-1 combines with J gene TRBJ2-7. TRBV21-1 is a listed pseudogene. The CDR3 contains 15 residues.